The 10 T cell receptor beta chains given below trace back to one sample, sequenced in a study of blood T cell repertoires in COVID-19. Produced via immunoSEQ multiplex PCR; TCRdb's table is partial and in-frame only. The sample has approximately 310,000 clones; roughly 85% are singletons. Material for sequencing was PBMCs or T cells enriched from blood (not recorded which). The receptors were gathered from a woman in her thirties who had been exposed to COVID-19.

V gene TRBV28 combines with J gene TRBJ1-5, with 8 bases matching TRBD1. V lost 4 bases and J lost 1; bases outside the gene matches: 6. Germline CDR1 MDHEN, CDR2 SYDVKM. CDR3 size: 16 residues. The CDR3 sequence: CASSSGTGESNQPQHF. The CDR3 DNA sequence: TGTGCCAGCAGTTCCGGGACAGGCGAAAGCAATCAGCCCCAGCATTTT.

J is TRBJ2-3 and V is TRBV4-3, with 7 nucleotides matching TRBD2. V lost 3 bases to trimming and J lost 4 bases; unmatched junction nucleotides: 10. Per germline, CDR1 LGHNA and CDR2 YSLEER. The CDR3 sequence is 16 residues long. The CDR3 spells CASSHLEREGSDTQYF. The CDR3 nucleotides read TGCGCCAGCAGCCACCTCGAAAGGGAGGGTTCAGATACGCAGTATTTT.

The chain links TRBV14 to TRBJ1-3; possibly TRBD1 for D (5 bases). V dropped 4 bases and J dropped 7 bases, with 17 bases sitting between them. This CDR3 is built from 15 residues. CDR1 is SGHDN, CDR2 FVKESK, per germline. The CDR3 bases are TGTGCCAGCAGCCCCCAATCAGGGTGGGCGAACACCATATATTTT. Translating it yields CASSPQSGWANTIYF.

This chain links TRBV12-5 with TRBJ1-2; 8 bases align to TRBD1. V dropped 1 base and J dropped 3; count of bases not matched to a gene: 4. CDR3 size: 15 residues. The germline CDR1 and CDR2 sequences are LGHNT and FRNRAP. CDR3 in amino acids: CASGLGPGQDYGYTF. DNA for the CDR3: TGTGCTAGTGGTTTGGGACCGGGACAGGACTATGGCTACACCTTC.

This rearrangement joins TRBV27 to TRBJ1-6; D is undetermined. The germline V gene has CDR1 MNHEY and CDR2 SMNVEV (reference sequence). Trimming took off 3 bases at V and 0 bases at J, with 12 bases between the two ends. CDR3 length: 17 residues. This CDR3 is CASSFRGPSSYNSPLHF. In DNA, the CDR3 is TGTGCCAGCAGTTTCAGAGGTCCGAGCTCCTATAATTCACCCCTCCACTTT.

This clone has a single count. V and J are TRBV21-1 and TRBJ2-7; the D call of TRBD1 is as the table states it, not checked on the DNA. TRBV21-1 is labeled a pseudogene. The CDR3 extends over 19 amino acids. CDR3 sequence: CASSKAGDRDRILLYEQYF. Here the CDR3 DNA reads TGTGCCAGCAGCAAAGCAGGGGACAGGGACCGCATCCTACTGTACGAGCAGTACTTC.

This rearrangement joins TRBV2 to TRBJ2-3; D perhaps matches TRBD2 (5 bases). The CDR3 is 14 amino acids. V shed 6 bases and J shed 2 bases, with 12 bases lying between them. Germline lookup yields CDR1 SNHLY and CDR2 FYNNEI. The CDR3 region is CASRVEGPTDTQYF. The CDR3 nucleotides are TGTGCCAGCAGGGTTGAGGGTCCCACAGATACGCAGTATTTT.

There are a few counts of this clone. V gene TRBV30 combines with J gene TRBJ2-1; possible D gene TRBD1, 5 bases. Germline V lookup: CDR1 GTSNPN, CDR2 SVGIG (reference sequence). Trimming took 1 base from V and 0 from J, leaving 19 bases between them. The CDR3 is 18 residues long. The CDR3 loop is CAWSGQDTSRFSYNEQFF. The DNA of the CDR3 is TGTGCCTGGAGTGGGCAGGACACTTCCCGATTCTCCTACAATGAGCAGTTCTTC.

The rearrangement joins TRBV12-3 or TRBV12-4 to TRBJ2-1, with a weak D call TRBD2 (6 bases). The V gene lost 5 bases and the J gene lost 10 bases, with 15 bases spanning the gap. The CDR3 runs to 13 residues. CDR3 sequence reads: CASSLVSGGEQFF. The CDR3 DNA is TGTGCCAGCAGTCTCGTGAGCGGAGGGGAGCAGTTCTTC.

Only one count was recorded for this clone. The V gene is TRBV13, the J gene TRBJ1-5, with 7 bases matching TRBD1. The CDR3 length is 18 residues. Germline-derived CDR1 and CDR2 are PRHDT and FYEKMQ (reference sequence). With 4 bases clipped from V and 0 bases from J, the junction kept 12 bases outside the gene matches. The CDR3 sequence: CASSYGQEELYSNQPQHF. For the CDR3, the DNA is TGTGCCAGCAGCTATGGACAGGAGGAGCTTTATAGCAATCAGCCCCAGCATTTT.